This T cell receptor beta chain was sequenced during a study of shared clonotypes between healthy human individuals. In the study overall: Used for every donor were three CD4 naive, three CD4 memory, two CD8 naive and one CD8 memory plate.

Whole-study findings and limits: Inspection by rarefaction showed sorted-subset sequencing to be incomplete despite large depth. Memory subsets had estimated richness that was generally smaller than that of naive subsets. What limited the represented genetic and exposure-history diversity was the small number of donors.

With 3 bases clipped from V and 6 bases from J, the junction kept 1 base outside the gene matches. The CDR3 consists of 14 residues. The germline gives CDR1 SEHNR, CDR2 FQNEAQ (reference sequence). The data were produced by immunoSEQ multiplex PCR, yet TCRdb's version contains in-frame clones alone and is incomplete. The sample has some 900,000 clones; around three quarters are singletons. For this clone: The antigen is not known.

The V gene is TRBV7-9, the J gene TRBJ2-2; 10 positions match TRBD2. The specimen sequenced was memory CD4+ T cells sorted from blood. The subset denotes: CD45RA-negative fraction. This receptor was taken from a man aged 18 to 35 in good health. The CDR3 bases are TGTGCCAGCAGCTTGGGACTAGCGTCCGGGGAGCTGTTTTTT. It specifies CASSLGLASGELFF.